The sequence of this TCR beta chain was determined in a study of regulatory T cells in long-lasting Graves disease. Time point noted: persistent/refractory GD, antithyroid drugs over 5 years with positive TRAb. Preparation of the TCR library used RNA extracted from PBMCs. With iRepertoire HTBI primers and Arm-PCR of CDR3 regions, TCR beta libraries were built. MiXCR, applied by TCRdb to the multiplex PCR reads, yields one record per CDR3 protein. The sample has some 430,000 distinct CDR3 sequences, 20% to 25% seen once. V lost 4 bases to trimming and J lost 7 bases, with 14 bases between them. This CDR3 spans 13 amino acids. The germline V gene encodes CDR1 SGHRS and CDR2 YFSETQ. This clonotype has just a few counts.

The V and J genes are TRBV5-1 and TRBJ1-2, with D tentatively TRBD1 (5 bases). This specimen was peripheral blood mononuclear cells (PBMCs), taken when the disease was refractory, from a patient treated with antithyroid drugs. This TCR was recovered from a female donor with Graves disease. CDR3 sequence reads: CASSTDGTGGYTF. As DNA, the CDR3 is TGCGCCAGCAGCACAGACGGGACGGGTGGCTACACCTTC.